These T cell receptor beta chains were read from a single sample in a study of blood T cells in healthy people across ages. Each CDR3 protein is one row after TCRdb ran MiXCR on the 5' RACE reads. The sample contains hundreds of thousands of distinct CDR3 sequences, about 52% of which appear only once. Sequencing used blood. The receptors derive from a woman aged 60-75 years in good health. The CDR3 runs from the conserved cysteine through the conserved F or W. Fields, in order: clone size, V gene, J gene, CDR3 length, D gene, CDR3 DNA, CDR3 protein. D genes are given only for firm matches. Only part of the rows carry a size: once, few, many, or a class if the clone is expanded.

clone size: -; V gene: TRBV7-2; J gene: TRBJ2-4; CDR3 length: 14; D gene: TRBD2; CDR3 DNA: TGTGCCAGCAGCTTAGTTGGGGGGGAAAACATTCAGTACTTC; CDR3 protein: CASSLVGGENIQYF
clone size: -; V gene: TRBV20-1; J gene: TRBJ2-5; CDR3 length: 15; D gene: TRBD2; CDR3 DNA: TGCAGTGCTGGATATAGGGCGGGAGAAGACAATGAGCAGTACTTC; CDR3 protein: CSAGYRAGEDNEQYF
clone size: few; V gene: TRBV20-1; J gene: TRBJ2-3; CDR3 length: 14; D gene: TRBD2; CDR3 DNA: TGCAGTGCCAAGACTAGCGGGGGGACAGATACGCAGTATTTT; CDR3 protein: CSAKTSGGTDTQYF
clone size: -; V gene: TRBV27; J gene: TRBJ2-7; CDR3 length: 14; D gene: TRBD1; CDR3 DNA: TGTGCCAGCAGTACCAGACAGGGTAACTACGAGCAGTACTTC; CDR3 protein: CASSTRQGNYEQYF
clone size: -; V gene: TRBV2; J gene: TRBJ1-4; CDR3 length: 13; D gene: -; CDR3 DNA: TGTGCCAGCAGTGACAGGGGTGGAGAAAAACTGTTTTTT; CDR3 protein: CASSDRGGEKLFF
clone size: -; V gene: TRBV12-3/TRBV12-4; J gene: TRBJ1-5; CDR3 length: 12; D gene: -; CDR3 DNA: TGTGCCAGCAGTTTCTTCACTCAGCCCCAGCATTTT; CDR3 protein: CASSFFTQPQHF
clone size: -; V gene: TRBV2; J gene: TRBJ1-1; CDR3 length: 14; D gene: -; CDR3 DNA: TGTGCCAGCAGTGAACGGCAGAAGAACACTGAAGCTTTCTTT; CDR3 protein: CASSERQKNTEAFF
clone size: -; V gene: TRBV28; J gene: TRBJ2-7; CDR3 length: 15; D gene: TRBD2; CDR3 DNA: TGTGCCAGCAGCATATGGGCTAGCGGGAACAATGAGCAGTACTTC; CDR3 protein: CASSIWASGNNEQYF
clone size: -; V gene: TRBV7-2; J gene: TRBJ2-7; CDR3 length: 14; D gene: -; CDR3 DNA: TGCGCCAGCAGCTGGGACTCCTTGGGCTACGAGCAGTACTTC; CDR3 protein: CASSWDSLGYEQYF
clone size: -; V gene: TRBV6-5; J gene: TRBJ1-1; CDR3 length: 15; D gene: -; CDR3 DNA: TGTGCCAGCAGTTACTACCGGTTGGGGGGCACTGAAGCTTTCTTT; CDR3 protein: CASSYYRLGGTEAFF
clone size: -; V gene: TRBV6-5; J gene: TRBJ1-6; CDR3 length: 14; D gene: -; CDR3 DNA: TGTGCCAGCAGTTACTCGGACGGGAATTCACCCCTCCACTTT; CDR3 protein: CASSYSDGNSPLHF
clone size: few; V gene: TRBV28; J gene: TRBJ2-3; CDR3 length: 14; D gene: TRBD2; CDR3 DNA: TGTGCCAGCAGTACAAGCGGGAGGTCAAATACGCAGTATTTT; CDR3 protein: CASSTSGRSNTQYF
clone size: -; V gene: TRBV30; J gene: TRBJ1-5; CDR3 length: 13; D gene: -; CDR3 DNA: TGTGCCTGTCAGCAATATAGCAATCAGCCCCAGCATTTT; CDR3 protein: CACQQYSNQPQHF
clone size: -; V gene: TRBV11-1; J gene: TRBJ2-1; CDR3 length: 15; D gene: -; CDR3 DNA: TGTGCCAGCAGCTTAAGGGCCAGTCACCAGGGTGAGCAGTTCTTC; CDR3 protein: CASSLRASHQGEQFF
clone size: -; V gene: TRBV27; J gene: TRBJ2-7; CDR3 length: 14; D gene: -; CDR3 DNA: TGTGCCAGCAGTTTGACGGGTACCTACAATGAGCAGTACTTC; CDR3 protein: CASSLTGTYNEQYF
clone size: few; V gene: TRBV3-1; J gene: TRBJ2-3; CDR3 length: 14; D gene: -; CDR3 DNA: TGTGCCAGCAGCCAACCAGGGGAGGTAGATACGCAGTATTTT; CDR3 protein: CASSQPGEVDTQYF
clone size: few; V gene: TRBV7-2; J gene: TRBJ2-3; CDR3 length: 17; D gene: -; CDR3 DNA: TGTGCCAGCAGCTTAGCTCGTCTAGGAGGGCCAACAGATACGCAGTATTTT; CDR3 protein: CASSLARLGGPTDTQYF
clone size: -; V gene: TRBV6-2/TRBV6-3; J gene: TRBJ2-7; CDR3 length: 17; D gene: TRBD1; CDR3 DNA: TGTGCCAGCAGTTATGACTTGGAGGGACAGGGGGGAGAGGAGCAGTACTTC; CDR3 protein: CASSYDLEGQGGEEQYF
clone size: -; V gene: TRBV28; J gene: TRBJ2-5; CDR3 length: 12; D gene: -; CDR3 DNA: TGTGCCAGCAACGTGGGGCAAGAGACCCAGTACTTC; CDR3 protein: CASNVGQETQYF
clone size: -; V gene: TRBV25-1; J gene: TRBJ2-1; CDR3 length: 19; D gene: TRBD2; CDR3 DNA: TGTGCCAGCAGTGACGGAGGCGGACAGACTAGCGGGAGATGGAATGAGCAGTTCTTC; CDR3 protein: CASSDGGGQTSGRWNEQFF
clone size: -; V gene: TRBV5-1; J gene: TRBJ2-5; CDR3 length: 14; D gene: -; CDR3 DNA: TGCGCCAGCAGCTACACCGCAGGGGGGGAGACCCAGTACTTC; CDR3 protein: CASSYTAGGETQYF
clone size: -; V gene: TRBV28; J gene: TRBJ1-6; CDR3 length: 15; D gene: -; CDR3 DNA: TGTGCCAGCAGCCGCGGGGGGGGACGCAATTCACCCCTCCACTTT; CDR3 protein: CASSRGGGRNSPLHF
clone size: once; V gene: TRBV28; J gene: TRBJ1-1; CDR3 length: 14; D gene: -; CDR3 DNA: TGTGCCAGCAGTTTATCTGGCAGAACTTCTGAAGCTTTCTTT; CDR3 protein: CASSLSGRTSEAFF